Listed below are T cell receptor beta chains from one sample, sequenced in a study of T cells in Graves' hyperthyroidism and ophthalmopathy. Each CDR3 protein is one row after TCRdb ran MiXCR on the multiplex PCR reads. The table lists hundreds of thousands of distinct CDR3 sequences, about two fifths of them singletons. Sequencing was performed on blood. The source of these receptors is a young man with Graves' hyperthyroidism. Each CDR3 is given with its conserved first and last residue. D genes are given only for firm matches. Expanded clones are given a class, and other clones once, few, many or no size at all.

D,J,size,V,DNA,CDR3
.,TRBJ1-3,many,TRBV19,TGTGCCAGTAGTATGGGGACCGCTGGAAACACCATATATTTT,CASSMGTAGNTIYF
.,TRBJ1-1,many,TRBV29-1,TGCAGCGTTGAGGGAATGGGGCGCACTGAAGCTTTCTTT,CSVEGMGRTEAFF
TRBD2,TRBJ2-5,.,TRBV29-1,TGCAGCTTAGTAGGGAGGGGAGGCGAGACCCAGTACTTC,CSLVGRGGETQYF
TRBD1,TRBJ1-1,.,TRBV10-3,TGTGCCAGCAGTGAAGTCGGGGGACAGGGGGTGAGGAACACTGAAGCTTTCTTT,CASSEVGGQGVRNTEAFF
.,TRBJ1-6,.,TRBV2,TGTGCCAGCACCGTAGAGAATTCACCCCTCCACTTT,CASTVENSPLHF
TRBD2,TRBJ2-6,many,TRBV29-1,TGCAGCGTCGTCGCGGGGGGTATATTTGGGGCCAACGTCCTGACTTTC,CSVVAGGIFGANVLTF
.,TRBJ2-5,.,TRBV4-1,TGCGCCAGCAGCCAAGATAAACGGGGTGTCCAAGAGACCCAGTACTTC,CASSQDKRGVQETQYF
.,TRBJ2-5,.,TRBV19,TGTGCCAGTAGTTTTTCCCCCAGGGAGACCCCAGAGACCCAGTACTTC,CASSFSPRETPETQYF
.,TRBJ1-5,.,TRBV6-5,TGTGCCAGCGGGCGGACAGTTAGCAATCAGCCCCAGCATTTT,CASGRTVSNQPQHF
.,TRBJ1-2,.,TRBV14,TGTGCCAGCAGTGTCGAAAACTCAGGAACGGGATATGGCTACACCTTC,CASSVENSGTGYGYTF